This T cell receptor (beta chain) was captured by sequencing in a study of identical twins. Details on this clonotype: No antigen is known for it.

Germline-derived CDR1 and CDR2 are MDHEN and SYDVKM. V dropped 4 bases and J dropped 6 bases, with 15 bases sitting between them. This CDR3 contains 14 residues. Study conclusions and caveats: Cord blood beta clonotypes that were abundant carried fewer insertions, and memory repertoires showed no such trend.

TCRdb passed the 5' RACE reads through MiXCR, listing each CDR3 protein once. The repertoire holds under 1 million distinct CDR3 sequences, with over 9% as singletons. These data were also filed under a second study, of yellow fever vaccine responses in identical twins.

The chain joins TRBV28 to TRBJ1-2; D is possibly TRBD1 (5 bases). This TCR was sampled from a woman under 30 in good health. The specimen was PBMCs. The CDR3 region has the DNA TGTGCCAGCAGTTCACGGGCCAGGGACGATGGCTACACCTTC. It translates to CASSSRARDDGYTF.